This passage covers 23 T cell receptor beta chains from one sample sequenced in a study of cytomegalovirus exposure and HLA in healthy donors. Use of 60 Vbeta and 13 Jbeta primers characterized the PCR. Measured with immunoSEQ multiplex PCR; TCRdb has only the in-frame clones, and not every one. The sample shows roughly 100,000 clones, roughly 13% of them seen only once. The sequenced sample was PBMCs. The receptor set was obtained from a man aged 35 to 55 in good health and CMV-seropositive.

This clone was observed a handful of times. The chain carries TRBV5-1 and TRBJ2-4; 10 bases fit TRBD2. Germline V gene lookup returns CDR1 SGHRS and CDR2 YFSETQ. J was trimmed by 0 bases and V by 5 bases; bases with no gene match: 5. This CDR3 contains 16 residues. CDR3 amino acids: CASSPGLAAAKNIQYF. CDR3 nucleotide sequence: TGCGCCAGCAGTCCCGGACTAGCGGCAGCCAAAAACATTCAGTACTTC.

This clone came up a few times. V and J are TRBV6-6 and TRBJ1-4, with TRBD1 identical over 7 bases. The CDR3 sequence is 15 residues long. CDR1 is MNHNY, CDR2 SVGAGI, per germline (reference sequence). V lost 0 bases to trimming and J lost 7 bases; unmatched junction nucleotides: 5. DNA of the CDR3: TGTGCCAGCAGTTACTCGGCAGGGGGAACTGAAAAACTGTTTTTT. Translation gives CASSYSAGGTEKLFF.

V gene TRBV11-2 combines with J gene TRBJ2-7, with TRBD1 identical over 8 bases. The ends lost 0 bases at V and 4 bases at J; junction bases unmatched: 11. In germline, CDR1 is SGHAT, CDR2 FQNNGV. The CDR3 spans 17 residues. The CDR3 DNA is TGTGCCAGCAGCTTAGAGGAGGGGCAGGGGGCCTGGTACGAGCAGTACTTC. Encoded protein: CASSLEEGQGAWYEQYF.

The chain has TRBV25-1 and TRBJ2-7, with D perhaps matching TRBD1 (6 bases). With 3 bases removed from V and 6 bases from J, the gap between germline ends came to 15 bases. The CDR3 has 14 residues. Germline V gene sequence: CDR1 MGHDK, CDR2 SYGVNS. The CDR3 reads CASSDHSRQVEQYF. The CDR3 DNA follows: TGTGCCAGCAGTGACCACTCCAGACAGGTCGAGCAGTACTTC.

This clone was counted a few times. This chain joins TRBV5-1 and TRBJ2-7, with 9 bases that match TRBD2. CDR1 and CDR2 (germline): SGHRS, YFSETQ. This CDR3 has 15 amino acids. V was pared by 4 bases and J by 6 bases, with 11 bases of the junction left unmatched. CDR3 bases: TGCGCCAGCAGCGTGTGGGCGGGAGGGCAACTCGAGCAGTACTTC. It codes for CASSVWAGGQLEQYF.

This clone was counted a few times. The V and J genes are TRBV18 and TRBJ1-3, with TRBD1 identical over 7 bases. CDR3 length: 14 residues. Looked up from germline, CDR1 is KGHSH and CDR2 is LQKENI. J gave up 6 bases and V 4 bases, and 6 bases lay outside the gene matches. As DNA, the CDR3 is TGTGCCAGCTCACTGACAGGGCTGGAAAACACCATATATTTT. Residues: CASSLTGLENTIYF.

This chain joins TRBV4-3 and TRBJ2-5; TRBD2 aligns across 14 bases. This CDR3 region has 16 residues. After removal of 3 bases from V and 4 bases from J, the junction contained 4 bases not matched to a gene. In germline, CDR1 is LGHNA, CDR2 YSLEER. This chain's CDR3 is CASSQRLAGGGETQYF. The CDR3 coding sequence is TGCGCCAGCAGCCAGAGACTAGCGGGAGGGGGAGAGACCCAGTACTTC.

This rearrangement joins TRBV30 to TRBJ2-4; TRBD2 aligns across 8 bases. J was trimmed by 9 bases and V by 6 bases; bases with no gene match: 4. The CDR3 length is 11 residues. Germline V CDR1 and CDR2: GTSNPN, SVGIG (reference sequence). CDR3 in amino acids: CACGGVGIQYF. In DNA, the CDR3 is TGTGCCTGCGGGGGGGTAGGCATTCAGTACTTC.

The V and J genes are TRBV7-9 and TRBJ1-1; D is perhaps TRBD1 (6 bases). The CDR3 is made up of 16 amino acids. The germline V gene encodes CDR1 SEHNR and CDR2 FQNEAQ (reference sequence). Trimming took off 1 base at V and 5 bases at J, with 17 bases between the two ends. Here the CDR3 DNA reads TGTGCCAGCAGCTTAGGTCCCCAGGGGCTTGGTACTGAAGCTTTCTTT. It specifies CASSLGPQGLGTEAFF.

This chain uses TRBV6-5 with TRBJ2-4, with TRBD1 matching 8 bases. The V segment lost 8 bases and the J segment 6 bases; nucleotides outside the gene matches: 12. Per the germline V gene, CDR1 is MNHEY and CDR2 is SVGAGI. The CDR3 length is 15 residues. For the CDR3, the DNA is TGTGCCAGCCGGGGGCAGGGGGCGCGGATAAACATTCAGTACTTC. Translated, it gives CASRGQGARINIQYF.

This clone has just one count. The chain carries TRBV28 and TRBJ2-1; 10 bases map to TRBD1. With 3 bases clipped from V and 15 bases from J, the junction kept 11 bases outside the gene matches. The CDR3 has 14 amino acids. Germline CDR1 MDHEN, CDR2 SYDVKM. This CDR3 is CASSLGTGAGVRFF. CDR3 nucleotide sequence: TGTGCCAGCAGTTTGGGGACAGGGGCGGGGGTACGGTTCTTC.

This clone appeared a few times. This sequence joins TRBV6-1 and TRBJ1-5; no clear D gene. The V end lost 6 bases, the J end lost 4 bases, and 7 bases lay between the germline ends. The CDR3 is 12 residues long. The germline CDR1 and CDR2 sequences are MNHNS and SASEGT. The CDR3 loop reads CASRELNQPQHF. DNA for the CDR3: TGTGCCAGCAGGGAATTAAATCAGCCCCAGCATTTT.

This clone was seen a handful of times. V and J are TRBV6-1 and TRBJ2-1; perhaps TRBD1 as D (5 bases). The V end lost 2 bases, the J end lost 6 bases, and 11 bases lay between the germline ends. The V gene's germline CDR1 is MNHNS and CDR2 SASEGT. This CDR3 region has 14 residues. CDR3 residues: CASSEHQGRNEQFF. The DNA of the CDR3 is TGTGCCAGCAGTGAACACCAGGGCCGCAATGAGCAGTTCTTC.

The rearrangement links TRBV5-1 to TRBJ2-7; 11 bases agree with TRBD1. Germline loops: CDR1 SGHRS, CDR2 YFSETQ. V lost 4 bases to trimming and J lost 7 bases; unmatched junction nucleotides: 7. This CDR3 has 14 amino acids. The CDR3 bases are TGCGCCAGCAGCCCTGGACAGGGGGCGGAAGAGCAGTACTTC. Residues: CASSPGQGAEEQYF. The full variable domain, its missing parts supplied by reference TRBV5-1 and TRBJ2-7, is KAGVTQTPRYLIKTRGQQVTLSCSPISGHRSVSWYQQTPGQGLQFLFEYFSETQRNKGNFPGRFSGRQFSNSRSEMNVSTLELGDSALYLCASSPGQGAEEQYFGPGTRLTVT.

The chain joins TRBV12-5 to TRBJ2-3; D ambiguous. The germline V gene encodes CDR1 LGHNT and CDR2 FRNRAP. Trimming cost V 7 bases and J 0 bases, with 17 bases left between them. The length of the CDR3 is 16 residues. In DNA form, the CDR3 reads TGTGCTAGTGCAAAATTTGACTGGTATAGCACAGATACGCAGTATTTT. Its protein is CASAKFDWYSTDTQYF. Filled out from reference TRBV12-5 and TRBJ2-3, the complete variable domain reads DARVTQTPRHKVTEMGQEVTMRCQPILGHNTVFWYRQTMMQGLELLAYFRNRAPLDDSGMPKDRFSAEMPDATLATLKIQPSEPRDSAVYFCASAKFDWYSTDTQYFGPGTRLTVL.

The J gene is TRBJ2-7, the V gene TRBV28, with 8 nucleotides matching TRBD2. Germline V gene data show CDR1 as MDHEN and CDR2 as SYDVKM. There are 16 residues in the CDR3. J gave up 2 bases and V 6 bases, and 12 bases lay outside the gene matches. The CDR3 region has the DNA TGTGCCAGCAGCCCCCCAGGACGGGAGGGGACCTACGAGCAGTACTTC. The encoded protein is CASSPPGREGTYEQYF.

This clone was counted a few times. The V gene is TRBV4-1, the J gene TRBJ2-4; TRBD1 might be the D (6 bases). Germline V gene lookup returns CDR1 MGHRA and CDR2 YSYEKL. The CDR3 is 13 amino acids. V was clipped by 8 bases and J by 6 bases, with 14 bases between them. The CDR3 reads CASQDRDPNIQYF. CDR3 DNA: TGCGCCAGCCAGGACAGAGACCCAAACATTCAGTACTTC.

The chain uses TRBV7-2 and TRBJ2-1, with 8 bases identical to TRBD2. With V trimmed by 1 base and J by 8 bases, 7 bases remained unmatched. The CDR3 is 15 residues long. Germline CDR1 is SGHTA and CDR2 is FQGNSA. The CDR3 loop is CASSLVATSDDEQFF. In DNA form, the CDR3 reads TGTGCCAGCAGCTTAGTAGCGACTAGCGACGATGAGCAGTTCTTC.

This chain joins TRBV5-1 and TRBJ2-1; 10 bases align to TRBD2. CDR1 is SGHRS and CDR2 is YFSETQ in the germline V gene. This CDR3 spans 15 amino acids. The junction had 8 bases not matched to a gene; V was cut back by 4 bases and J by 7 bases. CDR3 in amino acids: CASSPPSSGGNEQFF. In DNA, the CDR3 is TGCGCCAGCAGCCCACCGAGTAGCGGGGGGAATGAGCAGTTCTTC.

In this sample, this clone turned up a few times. This chain's CDR3 is CASSYLGSSYGYTF. The CDR3 DNA is TGTGCCAGCAGTTACTTGGGGAGCTCTTATGGCTACACCTTC. This chain links TRBV6-5 with TRBJ1-2, with no clear D. With 1 base removed from V and 5 bases from J, the gap between germline ends came to 11 bases. Germline V gene sequence: CDR1 MNHEY, CDR2 SVGAGI. This CDR3 comprises 14 residues.

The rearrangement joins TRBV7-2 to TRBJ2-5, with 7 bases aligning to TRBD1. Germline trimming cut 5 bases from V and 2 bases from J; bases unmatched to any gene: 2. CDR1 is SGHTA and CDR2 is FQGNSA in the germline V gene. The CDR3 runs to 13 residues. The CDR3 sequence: CASSPGQQETQYF. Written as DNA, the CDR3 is TGTGCCAGCAGCCCGGGACAGCAAGAGACCCAGTACTTC.

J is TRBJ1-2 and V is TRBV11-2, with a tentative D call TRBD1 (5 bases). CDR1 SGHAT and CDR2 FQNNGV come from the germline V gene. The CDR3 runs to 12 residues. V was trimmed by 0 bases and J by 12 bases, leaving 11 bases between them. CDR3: CASSLEGDYHTF. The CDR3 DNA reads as TGTGCCAGCAGCTTAGAAGGGGATTACCACACCTTC.

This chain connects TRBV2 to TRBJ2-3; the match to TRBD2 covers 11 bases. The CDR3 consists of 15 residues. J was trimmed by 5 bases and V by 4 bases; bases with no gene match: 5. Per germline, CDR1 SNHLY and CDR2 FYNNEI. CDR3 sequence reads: CASSVAGGPRDTQYF. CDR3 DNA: TGTGCCAGCAGTGTAGCGGGAGGGCCCAGAGATACGCAGTATTTT.